This TCR beta chain was profiled in a study of T-cell reconstitution after alpha-beta-depleted transplantation in children. Preparation of the TCRbeta library involved a method that used unique molecular identifiers. TCRdb independently ran MiXCR on the PCR reads; one entry per CDR3 protein. Among over 150,000 distinct CDR3 sequences listed, over 5.5% were seen once. The source is a human donor who donated a stem cell graft to a child with Wiskott-Aldrich syndrome. The sequenced sample was PBMCs from the stem cell graft donor, obtained from the stem cell graft.

CDR3 sequence: CASSLVEWSNQPQHF. CDR3 bases: TGTGCCAGCAGCTTAGTGGAATGGAGCAATCAGCCCCAGCATTTT. This chain joins TRBV7-2 and TRBJ1-5; D unresolved. The length of the CDR3 is 15 residues. V lost 1 base and J lost 1, with 8 bases in between. Germline CDR1 reads SGHTA; CDR2 reads FQGNSA. The full variable domain, its missing parts supplied by reference TRBV7-2 and TRBJ1-5, is GAGVSQSPSNKVTEKGKDVELRCDPISGHTALYWYRQSLGQGLEFLIYFQGNSAPDKSGLPSDRFSAERTGGSVSTLTIQRTQQEDSAVYLCASSLVEWSNQPQHFGDGTRLSIL.